This TCR beta chain is drawn from a study of response to subunit inactivated influenza vaccine. Study-wide results and limits: It was suggested by the authors that few new T cells are recruited by each seasonal influenza vaccination.

There are a few counts of this clonotype. As yet, its antigen is unknown. In TCRdb, the RT-PCR reads were re-called with MiXCR into one record per CDR3 protein. The sample lists hundreds of thousands of distinct CDR3 sequences; 13% to 15% were seen once. The sequencing used PBMCs from blood, collected roughly 15 days before vaccination. This clonotype was obtained from a man over 45 who received an inactivated influenza vaccine.

The CDR3 bases are TGTGCCAGCTCACGAGACAGGGTAGGATCTGGGGCCAACGTCCTGACTTTC. Its translation is CASSRDRVGSGANVLTF. V and J are TRBV18 and TRBJ2-6; TRBD1 agrees at 7 bases. From germline, CDR1 is KGHSH and CDR2 LQKENI. V trimming: 4 bases; J trimming: 1 base; junction bases outside the gene matches: 7. This CDR3 region has 17 residues.